This is a list of T cell receptor beta chains from one sample in a study of blood T cells in healthy people across ages. TCRdb independently ran MiXCR on the 5' RACE reads; one entry per CDR3 protein. The data hold roughly 800,000 distinct CDR3 sequences, with roughly 26% observed a single time. Another study also made use of these data, one on T cells of mothers and their children.

Sequenced input: blood. The receptors originated from a boy under 18 in good health. CDR3s include the opening cysteine and the closing phenylalanine or tryptophan. The order of the fields is clone size, J gene, CDR3 length, V gene, CDR3 protein. Not all rows give a size; the values are once, few, many and, for expanded clones, a class.

size: NA
J: TRBJ2-7
length: 15
V: TRBV6-4
CDR3: CASSPGEGSSHEQYF

size: NA
J: TRBJ2-7
length: 13
V: TRBV10-3
CDR3: CAISETENYEQYF

size: few
J: TRBJ2-5
length: 16
V: TRBV10-2
CDR3: CASTLARGEQEETQYF

size: few
J: TRBJ2-3
length: 16
V: TRBV9
CDR3: CASSVAGGVGTDTQYF

size: NA
J: NA
length: 17
V: TRBV7-7
CDR3: CASSRGDFRTGFNEQFF

size: few
J: TRBJ2-7
length: 12
V: TRBV30
CDR3: CAAGGSFYEQYF

size: NA
J: NA
length: 16
V: TRBV28
CDR3: CASSFGSGGWGHEQYF

size: once
J: TRBJ2-7
length: 15
V: TRBV7-2
CDR3: CASSLTGLHTHEQYF

size: NA
J: TRBJ2-4
length: 11
V: TRBV29-1
CDR3: CSPVLLGIQYF

size: NA
J: TRBJ2-7
length: 16
V: TRBV6-1
CDR3: CASSEGSAQASYEQYF

size: NA
J: TRBJ2-7
length: 15
V: TRBV2
CDR3: CASSVVWGIAYEQYF

size: NA
J: TRBJ1-2
length: 13
V: TRBV25-1
CDR3: CASSPSGPYGYTF

size: NA
J: NA
length: 14
V: TRBV5-5
CDR3: CASSLVDFTYEQYF

size: NA
J: TRBJ2-5
length: 15
V: TRBV6-5
CDR3: CASSYFQRGQETQYF

size: few
J: TRBJ2-1
length: 15
V: TRBV7-3
CDR3: CASSSSGGSTNEQFF

size: few
J: TRBJ1-4
length: 12
V: TRBV12-3/TRBV12-4
CDR3: CASSSSKEKLFF

size: NA
J: TRBJ1-3
length: 16
V: TRBV30
CDR3: CAWSERQGTSGNTIYF

size: few
J: TRBJ1-1
length: 13
V: TRBV6-5
CDR3: CASSQGQTPEAFF

size: few
J: TRBJ1-5
length: 14
V: TRBV20-1
CDR3: CSAGGGRSNQPQHF

size: few
J: TRBJ2-7
length: 15
V: TRBV20-1
CDR3: CSAIAGAGGDYEQYF

size: NA
J: TRBJ2-7
length: 14
V: TRBV12-3/TRBV12-4
CDR3: CASRKRGSRPEQYF

size: few
J: TRBJ1-2
length: 13
V: TRBV12-3/TRBV12-4
CDR3: CASSWGTGLGYTF

size: NA
J: TRBJ2-3
length: 16
V: TRBV5-1
CDR3: CASSLGLREDSDTQYF

size: NA
J: TRBJ2-4
length: 16
V: TRBV9
CDR3: CASSPEDKIAKNIQYF

size: few
J: TRBJ1-1
length: 16
V: TRBV11-2
CDR3: CASSLGPQGARTEAFF

size: NA
J: TRBJ1-6
length: 15
V: TRBV3-1
CDR3: CASSPWGGENSPLHF

size: few
J: TRBJ2-5
length: 13
V: TRBV7-2
CDR3: CARSLGGQETQYF

size: once
J: TRBJ1-1
length: 12
V: TRBV9
CDR3: CASSGWATEAFF

size: NA
J: TRBJ1-1
length: 14
V: TRBV12-3/TRBV12-4
CDR3: CASSPSVMNTEAFF

size: NA
J: TRBJ2-1
length: 11
V: TRBV5-1
CDR3: CASSSMGEQFF

size: NA
J: TRBJ2-3
length: 14
V: TRBV28
CDR3: CASSYRGFTDTQYF